The source of this T cell receptor (beta chain) is a study of vaccination effects on CD4 cells after COVID-19. CDR3 size: 12 residues. V was clipped by 6 bases and J by 10 bases; unmatched bases: 9. The germline V gene has CDR1 SNHLY and CDR2 FYNNEI. Worth noting for this clone: The target antigen is unknown.

The repertoire was sequenced with immunoSEQ multiplex PCR; TCRdb's copy has only in-frame clones and lacks some. The table has about 20,000 clones, around 70% seen once; the top ten hold roughly 16%. ViraFEST used viral peptide pools to expand antigen-specific CD4+ T cells before sequencing. With nine to eleven days of culture completed, CD4+ T cells were isolated. Each well held 2 million to 2.5 million PBMC cultured with 7.5 to 10 ug/ml peptides and roughly 9.7 IU/ml IL-2. Both day 3 and day 7 saw half the medium replaced with IL-2 medium. Sample: CD4+ T cells from PBMCs cultured with HCoV-229E spike peptides, taken before COVID-19 vaccination. The TCR was taken from a human donor who received a COVID-19 vaccine. The gene calls are TRBV2 and TRBJ2-7, with 7 bases lining up with TRBD1. CDR3 region: CASRRQTGAQYF. The CDR3 DNA follows: TGTGCCAGCAGGAGACAAACAGGGGCCCAGTACTTC.